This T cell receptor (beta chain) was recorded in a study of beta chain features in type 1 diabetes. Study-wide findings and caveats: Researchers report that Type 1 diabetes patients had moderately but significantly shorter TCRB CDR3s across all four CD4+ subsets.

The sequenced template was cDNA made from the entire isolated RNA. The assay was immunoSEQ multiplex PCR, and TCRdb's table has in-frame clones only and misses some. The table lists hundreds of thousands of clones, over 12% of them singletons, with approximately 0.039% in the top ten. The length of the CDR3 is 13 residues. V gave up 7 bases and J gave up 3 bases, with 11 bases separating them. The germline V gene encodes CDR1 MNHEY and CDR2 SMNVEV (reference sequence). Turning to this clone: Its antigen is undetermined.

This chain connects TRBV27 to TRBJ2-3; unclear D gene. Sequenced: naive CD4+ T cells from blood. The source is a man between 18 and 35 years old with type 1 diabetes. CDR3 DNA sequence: TGTGCCAGCAAAGATCTGGGTACAGATACGCAGTATTTT. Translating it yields CASKDLGTDTQYF.